One and the same sample provided the 2 T cell receptor beta chains below, sequenced in a study (dated by TCRdb to about 2015). Receptors were amplified or captured by 5' RACE. TCRdb records Illumina MiSeq as the sequencer. TCRdb itself trimmed the public reads at Q25 with fastp, ran MiXCR and retained productive beta chains. CDR3 protein sequences are deduplicated, and each keeps its most common genes and DNA. The sample has some 30,000 distinct CDR3 sequences on record, approximately 30% of them singletons. The biggest ten clones account for 3.5% to 4.5% of the sample. The material sequenced was naive CD4+ T cells sorted from a lymph node. The cell subset or site label, read with the paper, signifies: naive CD4+ T cells, CD4+CD45RA+CD25-. These receptors were taken from a female donor with breast cancer.

The chain combines TRBV12-3 or TRBV12-4 with TRBJ1-1; D is possibly TRBD1 (5 bases). V was cut by 6 bases and J by 1 base, with 9 bases left in between. The CDR3 length is 13 residues. The CDR3 nucleotides are TGTGCCAGCAGCTCTCAGGGGAACACTGAAGCTTTCTTT. Protein sequence: CASSSQGNTEAFF.

This chain uses TRBV14 with TRBJ2-6, with TRBD2 as a possible D gene (5 bases). The V end was cut by 1 base, the J end by 12 bases, with 13 bases between. The CDR3 consists of 14 residues. CDR1 and CDR2 (germline): SGHDN, FVKESK. The CDR3 spells CASSQVAGEPVLTF. The CDR3 DNA reads as TGTGCCAGCAGCCAAGTTGCTGGGGAGCCCGTCCTGACTTTC.